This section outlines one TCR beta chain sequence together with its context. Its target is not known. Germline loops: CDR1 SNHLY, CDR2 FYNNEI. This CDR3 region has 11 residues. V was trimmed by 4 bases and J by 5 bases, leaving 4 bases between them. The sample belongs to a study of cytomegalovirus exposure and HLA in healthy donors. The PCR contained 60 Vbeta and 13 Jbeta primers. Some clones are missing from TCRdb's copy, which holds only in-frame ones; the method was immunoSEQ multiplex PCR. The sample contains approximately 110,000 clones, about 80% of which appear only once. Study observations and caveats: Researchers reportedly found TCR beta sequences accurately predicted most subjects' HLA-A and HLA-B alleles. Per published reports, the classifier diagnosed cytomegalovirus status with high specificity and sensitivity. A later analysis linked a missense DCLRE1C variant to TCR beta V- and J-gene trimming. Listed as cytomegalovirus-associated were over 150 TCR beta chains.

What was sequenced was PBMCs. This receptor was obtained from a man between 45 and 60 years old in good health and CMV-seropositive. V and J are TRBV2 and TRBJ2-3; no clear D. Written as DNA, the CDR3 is TGTGCCAGCAGTGTGAGAGATACGCAGTATTTT. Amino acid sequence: CASSVRDTQYF.